Presented here are 12 T cell receptor beta chains from one specimen sequenced in a study of T-cell memory formation after mild COVID-19. TCRdb called the 5' RACE reads again in MiXCR, with one record for every CDR3 protein. The top ten clones hold around 8.7% of a sample with over 350,000 distinct CDR3 sequences, about 24% of them seen once. Sequencing was done on a sample of PBMCs or a T cell subset sorted from them (not recorded which). Every receptor here comes from an adult woman who had mild COVID-19 (a few samples of this study predate the infection). Cell type and time point are not known.

This clonotype was observed a handful of times. This chain connects TRBV12-3 or TRBV12-4 to TRBJ1-3, with no clear D. V was shortened by 5 bases and J by 2 bases, with 7 bases between the two germline ends. The CDR3 has 13 amino acids. CDR3 sequence: CASSLPPGNTIYF. DNA of the CDR3: TGTGCCAGCAGTCTCCCCCCTGGAAACACCATATATTTT.

The chain has TRBV9 and TRBJ2-7; TRBD2 is a possible D gene (6 bases). The CDR3 is made up of 15 amino acids. Trimming left V 3 bases short and J 2 bases short, with 15 bases between. Germline-derived CDR1 and CDR2 are SGDLS and YYNGEE. The DNA for the CDR3 is TGTGCCAGCAGCGCCGACCGGGACTCGACCTACGAGCAGTACTTC. Amino acid sequence: CASSADRDSTYEQYF.

The chain recombines TRBV2 with TRBJ1-2; D uncertain. Trimming stripped 10 bases from V and 6 bases from J, with 18 bases between. CDR3 length equals 13 residues. CDR1 and CDR2 from the germline V gene are SNHLY and FYNNEI. The CDR3 sequence: CANRTGVRDGYTF. The CDR3, as DNA: TGTGCCAACCGGACCGGCGTTAGGGATGGCTACACCTTC.

The chain has TRBV4-3 and TRBJ2-7; D may be TRBD2 (5 bases). CDR3 length: 15 residues. Trimming left V 0 bases short and J 5 bases short, with 14 bases between. CDR1 is LGHNA, CDR2 YSLEER, per germline. Here the CDR3 reads CASSQDYSAVDEQYF. CDR3 sequence (DNA): TGCGCCAGCAGCCAAGATTATAGCGCTGTCGACGAGCAGTACTTC.

CDR3 DNA sequence: TGCAGTGCTACAGAGGGGAACACTGAAGCTTTCTTT. Translating gives CSATEGNTEAFF. This chain joins TRBV20-1 and TRBJ1-1; D remains unclear. Trimming removed 4 bases from V and 1 base from J, with 7 bases in between. CDR1 and CDR2 (germline): DFQATT, SNEGSKA (reference sequence). This CDR3 spans 12 amino acids.

The rearrangement uses TRBV7-6 and TRBJ2-3, with 12 bases that match TRBD2. This CDR3 has 18 residues. Germline trimming cut 4 bases from V and 0 bases from J; bases unmatched to any gene: 8. Germline lookup yields CDR1 SGHVS and CDR2 FNYEAQ. CDR3 sequence (DNA): TGTGCCAGCAGCTCTAGCGGGAGGGCCATCGTGAGCACAGATACGCAGTATTTT. Its protein is CASSSSGRAIVSTDTQYF.

This chain links TRBV7-9 with TRBJ1-4, with D possibly being TRBD1 (5 bases). The germline V and J ends were trimmed by 1 base and 8 bases, with 20 bases remaining between them. Germline loops: CDR1 SEHNR, CDR2 FQNEAQ (reference sequence). This CDR3 region has 17 residues. The CDR3 coding sequence is TGTGCCAGCAGCTTAGTCCCTGGACGGGGCCGTAACGAAAAACTGTTTTTT. Amino acid sequence: CASSLVPGRGRNEKLFF.

This clonotype was detected a few times. J is TRBJ1-4 and V is TRBV7-9; 7 positions agree with TRBD1. V shed 4 bases and J 5 bases; nucleotides not matched to a gene: 4. The CDR3 contains 14 residues. CDR1 SEHNR and CDR2 FQNEAQ come from the germline V gene (reference sequence). DNA for the CDR3: TGTGCCAGCAGCTCTCGGGGACAGAATGAAAAACTGTTTTTT. Protein sequence: CASSSRGQNEKLFF.

This clonotype was counted only a few times. The CDR3 loop reads CASSFWDKGELFF. CDR3 in DNA: TGTGCCAGCAGTTTTTGGGATAAGGGGGAGCTGTTTTTT. This chain uses TRBV12-3 or TRBV12-4 with TRBJ2-2; D is unclear. This CDR3 is 13 amino acids long. V gave up 3 bases and J gave up 8 bases, with 10 bases separating them.

V is TRBV25-1 and J is TRBJ1-1; no definite D call. There are 16 residues in the CDR3. V lost 0 bases to trimming and J lost 1 base, with 12 bases between them. Germline V gene lookup returns CDR1 MGHDK and CDR2 SYGVNS. CDR3 region: CASSEYFGVENTEAFF. CDR3 bases: TGTGCCAGCAGTGAATATTTTGGGGTAGAGAACACTGAAGCTTTCTTT. Full variable domain (rest looked up from reference TRBV25-1 and TRBJ1-1): EADIYQTPRYLVIGTGKKITLECSQTMGHDKMYWYQQDPGMELHLIHYSYGVNSTEKGDLSSESTVSRIRTEHFPLTLESARPSHTSQYLCASSEYFGVENTEAFFGQGTRLTVV.

The rearrangement links TRBV2 to TRBJ1-5; D perhaps matches TRBD1 (6 bases). CDR1 SNHLY and CDR2 FYNNEI come from the germline V gene. Trimming cost V 5 bases and J 2 bases, with 19 bases left between them. This CDR3 has 17 residues. The CDR3 region is CASSSPRGGLGNQPQHF. The CDR3 DNA sequence: TGTGCCAGCAGTAGTCCCCGGGGGGGCCTGGGCAATCAGCCCCAGCATTTT.

The chain couples TRBV6-1 to TRBJ1-2; possible D gene TRBD1, 5 bases. This CDR3 comprises 14 residues. V gave up 6 bases and J gave up 3 bases, with 14 bases separating them. From germline, CDR1 is MNHNS and CDR2 SASEGT. This CDR3 reads CASSRALGDYGYTF. CDR3 nucleotides: TGTGCCAGCAGCAGGGCCCTGGGAGACTATGGCTACACCTTC.